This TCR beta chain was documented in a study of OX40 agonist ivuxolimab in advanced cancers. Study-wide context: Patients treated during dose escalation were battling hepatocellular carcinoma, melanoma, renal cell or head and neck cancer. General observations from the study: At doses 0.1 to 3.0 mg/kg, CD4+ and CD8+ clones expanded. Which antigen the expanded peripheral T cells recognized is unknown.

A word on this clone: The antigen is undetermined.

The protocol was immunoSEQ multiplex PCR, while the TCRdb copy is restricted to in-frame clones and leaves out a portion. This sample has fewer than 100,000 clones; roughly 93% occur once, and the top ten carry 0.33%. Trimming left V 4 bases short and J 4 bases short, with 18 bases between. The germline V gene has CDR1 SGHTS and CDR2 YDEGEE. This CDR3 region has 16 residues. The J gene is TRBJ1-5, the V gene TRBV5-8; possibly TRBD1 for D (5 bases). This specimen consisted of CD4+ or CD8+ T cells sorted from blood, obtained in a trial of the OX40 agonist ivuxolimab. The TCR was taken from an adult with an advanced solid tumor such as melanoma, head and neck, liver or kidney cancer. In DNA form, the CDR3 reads TGTGCCAGCAGCCACGGAGGCAGGGCAGGGAATCAGCCCCAGCATTTT. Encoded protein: CASSHGGRAGNQPQHF.